Following are 3 T cell receptor beta chains from one sample sequenced in a study of spatial heterogeneity in lung cancer. Indicated time point: blood at routine non-recurrence follow-up after resection. Using its own MiXCR run on the 5' RACE reads, TCRdb lists one record per CDR3 protein. The data hold about 29,000 distinct CDR3 sequences, with 8% to 13% observed a single time. Sequenced here: PBMCs, sampled at follow-up. The source of these receptors is a female donor with early-stage non-small cell lung cancer.

In its sample, this clonotype was seen many times. The chain employs TRBV30 and TRBJ2-2, with no clear D. This CDR3 is 14 amino acids long. Germline V lookup: CDR1 GTSNPN, CDR2 SVGIG (reference sequence). Trimming stripped 5 bases from V and 3 bases from J, with 13 bases between. Here the CDR3 reads CAWAHHHHTGELFF. The CDR3 coding sequence is TGTGCCTGGGCCCATCACCATCACACCGGGGAGCTGTTTTTT. The variable domain in full, with the rest retrieved from reference TRBV30 and TRBJ2-2, is SQTIHQWPATLVQPVGSPLSLECTVEGTSNPNLYWYRQAAGRGLQLLFYSVGIGQISSEVPQNLSASRPQDRQFILSSKKLLLSDSGFYLCAWAHHHHTGELFFGEGSRLTVL.

This clonotype showed up many times. V is TRBV3-1 and J is TRBJ2-5; maybe TRBD2 (6 bases). Between the trimmed V and J ends, which lost 3 bases and 5 bases, there was a span of 7 bases. Germline V CDR1 and CDR2: LGHDT, YNNKEL (reference sequence). This CDR3 region has 12 residues. CDR3 sequence (DNA): TGTGCCAGCAGCCAGGGACTTGAGACCCAGTACTTC. Translation gives CASSQGLETQYF.

The chain couples TRBV25-1 to TRBJ1-4, with D unclear. Germline V lookup: CDR1 MGHDK, CDR2 SYGVNS. The CDR3 is 15 amino acids. Trimming took off 4 bases at V and 1 base at J, with 10 bases between the two ends. This chain's CDR3 is CASSAPDGTNEKLFF. CDR3 sequence (DNA): TGTGCCAGCAGTGCTCCCGACGGAACTAATGAAAAACTGTTTTTT. The full variable domain, in which reference TRBV25-1 and TRBJ1-4 provide the parts outside the CDR3, is EADIYQTPRYLVIGTGKKITLECSQTMGHDKMYWYQQDPGMELHLIHYSYGVNSTEKGDLSSESTVSRIRTEHFPLTLESARPSHTSQYLCASSAPDGTNEKLFFGSGTQLSVL.